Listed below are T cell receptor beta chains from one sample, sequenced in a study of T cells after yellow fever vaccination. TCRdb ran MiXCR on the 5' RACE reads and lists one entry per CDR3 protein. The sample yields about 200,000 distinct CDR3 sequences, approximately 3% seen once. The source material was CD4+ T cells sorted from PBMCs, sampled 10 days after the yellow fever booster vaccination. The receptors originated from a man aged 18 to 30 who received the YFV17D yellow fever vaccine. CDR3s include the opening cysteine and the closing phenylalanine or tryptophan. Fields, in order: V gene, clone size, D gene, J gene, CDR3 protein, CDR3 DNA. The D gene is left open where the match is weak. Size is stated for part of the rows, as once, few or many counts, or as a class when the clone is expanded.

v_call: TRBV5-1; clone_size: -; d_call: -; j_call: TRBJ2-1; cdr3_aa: CASSLFGGAGNEQFF; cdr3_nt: TGCGCCAGCAGCTTGTTTGGGGGCGCGGGCAATGAGCAGTTCTTC
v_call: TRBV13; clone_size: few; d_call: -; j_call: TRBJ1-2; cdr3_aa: CASTLWGGQNYGYTF; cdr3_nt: TGTGCCAGCACCCTCTGGGGGGGCCAAAACTATGGCTACACCTTC
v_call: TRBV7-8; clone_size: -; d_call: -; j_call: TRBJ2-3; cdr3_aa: CASSFSQGRGTQYF; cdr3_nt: TGTGCCAGCAGCTTTAGTCAGGGGAGAGGCACGCAGTATTTT
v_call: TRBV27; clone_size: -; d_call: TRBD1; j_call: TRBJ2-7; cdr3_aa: CASSLSVTGTGGFYEQYF; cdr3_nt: TGTGCCAGCAGTTTATCGGTCACCGGGACAGGGGGTTTTTACGAGCAGTACTTC
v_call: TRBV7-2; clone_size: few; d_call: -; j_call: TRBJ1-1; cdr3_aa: CASSLTEGTEAFF; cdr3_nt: TGTGCCAGCAGCTTAACCGAGGGAACTGAAGCTTTCTTT
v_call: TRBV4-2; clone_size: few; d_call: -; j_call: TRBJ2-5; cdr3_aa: CASSQGTPGRETQYF; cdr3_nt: TGTGCCAGCAGCCAGGGGACACCCGGCAGGGAGACCCAGTACTTC
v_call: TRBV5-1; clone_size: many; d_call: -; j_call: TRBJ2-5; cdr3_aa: CASSLGTALETQYF; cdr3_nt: TGCGCCAGCAGCTTGGGGACAGCCCTCGAGACCCAGTACTTC
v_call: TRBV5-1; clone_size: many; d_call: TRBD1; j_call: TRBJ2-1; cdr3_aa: CASSFLPGQDYNEQFF; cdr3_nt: TGCGCCAGCAGCTTTTTACCGGGACAGGATTACAATGAGCAGTTCTTC
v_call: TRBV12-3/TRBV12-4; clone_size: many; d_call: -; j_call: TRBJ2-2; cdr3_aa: CASSLVPGELFF; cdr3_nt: TGTGCCAGCAGTTTAGTTCCCGGGGAGCTGTTTTTT
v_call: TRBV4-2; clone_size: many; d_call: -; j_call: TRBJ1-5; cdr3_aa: CASSQGWETSQPQPQHF; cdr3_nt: TGTGCCAGCAGCCAAGGCTGGGAAACGTCTCAACCTCAGCCCCAGCATTTT
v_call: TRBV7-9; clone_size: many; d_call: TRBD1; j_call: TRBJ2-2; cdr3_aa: CASSSPTGYTGELFF; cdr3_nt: TGTGCCAGCAGCTCGCCGACAGGGTACACCGGGGAGCTGTTTTTT
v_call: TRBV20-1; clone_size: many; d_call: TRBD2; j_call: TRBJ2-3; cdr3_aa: CSASRLSSGGVTDTQYF; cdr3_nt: TGCAGTGCTAGCCGTCTCAGTAGCGGGGGTGTCACAGATACGCAGTATTTT
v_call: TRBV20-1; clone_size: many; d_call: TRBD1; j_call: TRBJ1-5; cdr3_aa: CSAERDRGNQPQHF; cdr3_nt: TGCAGTGCTGAAAGAGACAGGGGGAATCAGCCCCAGCATTTT
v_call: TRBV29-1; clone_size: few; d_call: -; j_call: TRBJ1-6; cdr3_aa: CSVGPDYNSPLHF; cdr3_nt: TGCAGCGTTGGGCCAGACTATAATTCACCCCTCCACTTT
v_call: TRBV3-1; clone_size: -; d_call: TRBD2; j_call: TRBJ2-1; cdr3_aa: CASSQRSSGGYNEQFF; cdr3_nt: TGTGCCAGCAGCCAAAGGTCTAGCGGGGGTTACAATGAGCAGTTCTTC
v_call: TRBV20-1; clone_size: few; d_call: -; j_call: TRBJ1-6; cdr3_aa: CSASKSDGNSPLHF; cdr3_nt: TGCAGTGCTAGTAAATCGGACGGTAATTCACCCCTCCACTTT
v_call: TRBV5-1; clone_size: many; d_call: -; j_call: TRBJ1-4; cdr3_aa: CASSTTGRDEKLFF; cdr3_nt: TGCGCCAGCAGCACCACAGGGAGGGATGAAAAACTGTTTTTT
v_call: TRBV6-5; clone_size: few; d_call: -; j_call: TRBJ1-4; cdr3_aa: CASSGAGQTEKLFF; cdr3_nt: TGTGCCAGCAGTGGGGCCGGACAGACTGAAAAACTGTTTTTT
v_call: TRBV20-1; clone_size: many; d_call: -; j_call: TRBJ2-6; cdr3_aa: CSALKSGANVLTF; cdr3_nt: TGCAGTGCCCTAAAATCTGGGGCCAACGTCCTGACTTTC
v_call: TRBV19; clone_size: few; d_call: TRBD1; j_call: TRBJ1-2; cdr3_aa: CASSTAVTTGEGYTF; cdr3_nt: TGTGCCAGTAGTACCGCTGTGACGACAGGGGAAGGCTACACCTTC
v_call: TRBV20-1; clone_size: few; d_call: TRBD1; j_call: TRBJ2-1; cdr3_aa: CRGTGIENSYNEQFF; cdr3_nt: TGCAGGGGGACAGGGATCGAAAACTCCTACAATGAGCAGTTCTTC
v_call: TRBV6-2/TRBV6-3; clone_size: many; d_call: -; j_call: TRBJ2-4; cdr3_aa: CASSYSGRQGYF; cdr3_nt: TGTGCCAGCAGTTACTCCGGCCGCCAGGGGTACTTC
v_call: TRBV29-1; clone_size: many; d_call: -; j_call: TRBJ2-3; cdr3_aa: CSVGAQLGDTQYF; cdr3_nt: TGCAGCGTTGGGGCACAGTTGGGAGATACGCAGTATTTT
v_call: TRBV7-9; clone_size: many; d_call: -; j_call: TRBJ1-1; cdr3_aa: CASSAWTEAFF; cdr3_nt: TGTGCCAGCAGCGCGTGGACTGAAGCTTTCTTT
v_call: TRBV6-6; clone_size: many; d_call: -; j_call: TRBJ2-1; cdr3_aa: CASTSGTTGNNEQFF; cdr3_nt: TGTGCCAGCACCTCCGGGACGACGGGTAACAATGAGCAGTTCTTC
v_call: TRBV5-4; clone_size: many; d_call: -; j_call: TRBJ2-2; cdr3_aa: CASSLGRGANTGELFF; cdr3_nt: TGTGCCAGCAGCTTGGGTAGGGGCGCGAACACCGGGGAGCTGTTTTTT
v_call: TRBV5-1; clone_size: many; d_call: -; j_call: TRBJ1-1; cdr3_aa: CASSLDPGTVNTEAFF; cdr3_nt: TGCGCCAGCAGCTTGGATCCGGGGACGGTGAACACTGAAGCTTTCTTT